The rows below give T cell receptor beta chains drawn from one sample of a study of blood T cell repertoires in COVID-19. Libraries were prepared by immunoSEQ multiplex PCR; TCRdb keeps only in-frame clonotypes and omits some of them. The sample includes 80,000 to 100,000 clones, 65% to 90% seen only once; the top ten take approximately 10%. Sequencing input: peripheral blood. The receptor set was obtained from a man between 65 and 85 years old with active or convalescent COVID-19. Both conserved end residues are part of each CDR3. The D gene is left open where the match is weak. Size is omitted from some rows. Given values are once, few, many or a class for expanded clones.

.,TRBV7-3,TRBJ2-2,.,CASSLTGAGNTGELFF,TGTGCCAGCAGCTTAACCGGCGCGGGGAACACCGGGGAGCTGTTTTTT
few,TRBV5-8,TRBJ2-1,.,CASSLVRSGFYNEQFF,TGTGCCAGCAGCTTGGTACGTAGCGGCTTCTACAATGAGCAGTTCTTC
once,TRBV12-5,TRBJ1-4,.,CASGLSQGAGEKLFF,TGTGCTAGTGGTTTGAGCCAAGGGGCTGGAGAAAAACTGTTTTTT
.,TRBV27,TRBJ1-2,TRBD1,CASSSPGQGFYGYTF,TGTGCCAGCAGTTCCCCGGGACAGGGCTTCTATGGCTACACCTTC
.,TRBV5-1,TRBJ1-1,TRBD1,CASSFLTGASGTEAFF,TGCGCCAGCAGCTTCTTGACAGGGGCCTCGGGAACTGAAGCTTTCTTT
few,TRBV29-1,TRBJ2-1,TRBD2,CSVGPPGGYNEQFF,TGCAGCGTTGGGCCCCCGGGGGGCTACAATGAGCAGTTCTTC
.,TRBV14,TRBJ2-5,TRBD2,CASSLAGDWETQYF,TGTGCCAGCAGCCTAGCGGGGGACTGGGAGACCCAGTACTTC
.,TRBV7-9,TRBJ2-5,TRBD2,CASSLDLAGEQETQYF,TGTGCCAGCAGCTTGGATCTAGCGGGGGAGCAAGAGACCCAGTACTTC
.,TRBV4-1,TRBJ2-7,TRBD2,CASSQVAGGMRSSYEQYF,TGCGCCAGCAGCCAAGTAGCGGGGGGCATGAGGAGCTCCTACGAGCAGTACTTC
.,TRBV2,TRBJ2-3,.,CASSESVPDTQYF,TGTGCCAGCAGTGAATCCGTTCCAGATACGCAGTATTTT
.,TRBV9,TRBJ2-2,.,CASSVGGGRRTGELFF,TGTGCCAGCAGCGTAGGAGGGGGTCGTAGAACCGGGGAGCTGTTTTTT
.,TRBV7-2,TRBJ1-2,.,CASSLLGSSGYTF,TGTGCCAGCAGCTTATTGGGCAGTTCAGGCTACACCTTC
few,TRBV11-2,TRBJ1-2,TRBD1,CASSLGFRAQGENGYTF,TGTGCCAGCAGCTTAGGATTTAGGGCACAGGGGGAAAATGGCTACACCTTC
once,TRBV12-5,TRBJ1-5,.,CASGGGQSNQPQHF,TGTGCTAGTGGTGGGGGACAAAGCAATCAGCCCCAGCATTTT
.,TRBV18,TRBJ1-2,TRBD1,CASSTFQGVSDYGYTF,TGTGCCAGCTCAACGTTCCAGGGGGTGTCGGACTATGGCTACACCTTC
.,TRBV29-1,TRBJ2-5,.,CSVEVGGETQYF,TGCAGCGTTGAGGTCGGCGGGGAGACCCAGTACTTC
.,TRBV27,TRBJ2-3,TRBD2,CASSLGRGGTDTQYF,TGTGCCAGCAGTTTAGGGCGGGGAGGGACAGATACGCAGTATTTT